The next 10 T cell receptor beta chains were all read from a single sample in a study of beta chain features in type 1 diabetes. General study results and limits: A moderate, significant TCRB CDR3 shortening appeared in type 1 diabetes across four CD4+ subsets.

These receptors' targets are unknown. The whole isolated RNA underwent reverse transcription, so sequencing captured expressed TCRB transcripts. The data were produced by immunoSEQ multiplex PCR, yet TCRdb's version contains in-frame clones alone and is incomplete. The sample shows around 130,000 clones, 7% to 10% of them seen only once. Sequences were obtained from central memory CD4+ T cells from blood. The receptors stem from a man between 25 and 39 years old with type 1 diabetes.

The rearrangement joins TRBV4-1 to TRBJ2-3, with D perhaps matching TRBD2 (5 bases). Germline V gene data show CDR1 as MGHRA and CDR2 as YSYEKL. The CDR3 has 17 amino acids. V was shortened by 3 bases and J by 1 base, with 17 bases between the two germline ends. In DNA form, the CDR3 reads TGCGCCAGCAGCCACGTACCAGGAGGCGTGGGCACAGATACGCAGTATTTT. It yields the protein CASSHVPGGVGTDTQYF.

The rearrangement joins TRBV29-1 to TRBJ1-1, with 7 bases identical to TRBD1. Germline assignment: CDR1 SQVTM and CDR2 ANQGSEA. The CDR3 extends over 14 amino acids. V was pared by 5 bases and J by 0 bases, with 6 bases of the junction left unmatched. In DNA, the CDR3 is TGCAGCGTTCTATTAGACAGGGTGAACACTGAAGCTTTCTTT. Translating it yields CSVLLDRVNTEAFF.

V gene TRBV29-1 combines with J gene TRBJ1-1; TRBD1 is a possible D gene (6 bases). With 6 bases removed from V and 0 bases from J, the gap between germline ends came to 11 bases. The CDR3 contains 13 residues. From germline, CDR1 is SQVTM and CDR2 ANQGSEA. CDR3 in amino acids: CSVTGTLNTEAFF. The CDR3 region has the DNA TGCAGCGTAACAGGGACATTGAACACTGAAGCTTTCTTT.

At least ten counts were recorded for this clone. The chain joins TRBV2 to TRBJ1-1, with D tentatively TRBD1 (5 bases). This CDR3 comprises 13 residues. V was trimmed by 6 bases and J by 7 bases, leaving 15 bases between them. Germline V lookup: CDR1 SNHLY, CDR2 FYNNEI. DNA for the CDR3: TGTGCCAGCAGCCCCCCGGCAGGGAATGAAGCTTTCTTT. It specifies CASSPPAGNEAFF.

The gene calls are TRBV5-1 and TRBJ1-1; possible D gene TRBD1, 5 bases. V lost 0 bases, J lost 6 bases, and 15 bases lay in between. CDR3 length: 15 amino acids. Germline loops: CDR1 SGHRS, CDR2 YFSETQ. This chain's CDR3 is CASSLGVGRAAEAFF. As DNA, the CDR3 is TGCGCCAGCAGCTTGGGAGTAGGCAGGGCCGCTGAAGCTTTCTTT.

This clone appeared a few times. V and J are TRBV30 and TRBJ1-1; D may be TRBD1 (5 bases). Germline V gene data show CDR1 as GTSNPN and CDR2 as SVGIG (reference sequence). V was trimmed by 2 bases and J by 5 bases, leaving 12 bases between them. This CDR3 contains 13 residues. CDR3: CAWSRDSRTEAFF. In DNA form, the CDR3 reads TGTGCCTGGAGTCGGGACTCGCGGACTGAAGCTTTCTTT.

The chain uses TRBV27 and TRBJ2-3, with D maybe TRBD2 (6 bases). V lost 7 bases, J lost 3 bases, and 11 bases lay in between. Germline V gene sequence: CDR1 MNHEY, CDR2 SMNVEV (reference sequence). This CDR3 comprises 13 residues. The CDR3 is CASTRRGTDTQYF. CDR3 DNA sequence: TGTGCCAGCACCCGCCGGGGGACAGATACGCAGTATTTT.

This clone has just a few counts. This chain links TRBV27 with TRBJ2-7; 8 bases match TRBD1. V shed 6 bases and J 5 bases; nucleotides not matched to a gene: 15. Germline lookup yields CDR1 MNHEY and CDR2 SMNVEV (reference sequence). The CDR3 is 16 residues long. The CDR3 here is CASRGTTGQEWDEQYF. The CDR3 DNA follows: TGTGCCAGCAGGGGCACGACGGGACAGGAGTGGGACGAGCAGTACTTC.

There are a few counts of this clone. The chain is built from TRBV6-5 and TRBJ1-4; TRBD1 aligns across 8 bases. This CDR3 has 14 amino acids. After removal of 5 bases from V and 10 bases from J, the junction contained 9 bases not matched to a gene. The germline CDR1 and CDR2 sequences are MNHEY and SVGAGI. CDR3 region: CASSPLGQGGKLFF. DNA of the CDR3: TGTGCCAGCAGTCCGCTTGGACAGGGTGGAAAACTGTTTTTT.

This chain uses TRBV30 with TRBJ1-2; 7 bases agree with TRBD1. The CDR3 contains 17 residues. With V trimmed by 0 bases and J by 0 bases, 10 bases remained unmatched. Germline V gene data show CDR1 as GTSNPN and CDR2 as SVGIG (reference sequence). The DNA for the CDR3 is TGTGCCTGGAGTGTACCCCTTTACAGGGGAGCTAACTATGGCTACACCTTC. Translation: CAWSVPLYRGANYGYTF.